This is a list of T cell receptor beta chains from one sample in a study of kidney transplant recipient with SARS-CoV-2 infection. TCRdb reanalysed the reads using MiXCR and keeps one entry per CDR3 protein. This repertoire shows under 300,000 distinct CDR3 sequences, more than 25% found once; its top ten account for less than 8.5%. The source material was a blood sample, sampled at baseline and around day 120 from a kidney transplant recipient. Receptors originate from a male patient in his 30s who had COVID-19 and was a kidney transplant recipient. Some T cells may be transferred from the graft donor. CDR3s include the opening cysteine and the closing phenylalanine or tryptophan. A D gene is named only where the DNA matches it firmly. Clone size appears in some rows only: once, few, many, or a class for an expanded clone.

V gene: TRBV19; J gene: TRBJ1-2; D gene: -; clone size: -; CDR3 DNA: TGTGCCAGTAATGAAAGACAGACAAATCGAAAGACCTATGGCTGCACCTTC; CDR3 protein: CASNERQTNRKTYGCTF
V gene: TRBV6-4; J gene: TRBJ1-2; D gene: TRBD1; clone size: many; CDR3 DNA: TGTGCCAGCAGTGACCAGGGGGCGAATGGCTACACCTTC; CDR3 protein: CASSDQGANGYTF
V gene: TRBV4-3; J gene: TRBJ2-1; D gene: TRBD2; clone size: -; CDR3 DNA: TGCGCCAGCAGCCAAGATATAAGACTAGCGGGAGGCAATGAGCAGTTCTTC; CDR3 protein: CASSQDIRLAGGNEQFF
V gene: TRBV11-2; J gene: TRBJ1-4; D gene: -; clone size: few; CDR3 DNA: TGTGCCAGCAGCCGAACAGGAGCCCTTAATGAAAAACTGTTTTTT; CDR3 protein: CASSRTGALNEKLFF
V gene: TRBV19; J gene: TRBJ2-2; D gene: -; clone size: few; CDR3 DNA: TGTGCCAGTAGTATGTCCTATACCGGGGAGCTGTTTTTT; CDR3 protein: CASSMSYTGELFF
V gene: TRBV27; J gene: TRBJ1-6; D gene: -; clone size: many; CDR3 DNA: TGTGCCAGCAGTCCCCGTGGTGGGTCACCCCTCCACTTT; CDR3 protein: CASSPRGGSPLHF
V gene: TRBV10-3; J gene: TRBJ1-2; D gene: TRBD1; clone size: many; CDR3 DNA: TGTGCCATCAGTGCACAGGGGGTATATGGCTACACCTTC; CDR3 protein: CAISAQGVYGYTF
V gene: TRBV12-3/TRBV12-4; J gene: TRBJ2-1; D gene: -; clone size: many; CDR3 DNA: TGTGCCAGCAGGTTGCGGACTGAGCAGTTCTTC; CDR3 protein: CASRLRTEQFF
V gene: TRBV27; J gene: TRBJ2-7; D gene: TRBD2; clone size: many; CDR3 DNA: TGTGCCAGCAGTTTATTTACTAGCGGGATTTACGAGCAGTACTTC; CDR3 protein: CASSLFTSGIYEQYF
V gene: TRBV2; J gene: TRBJ1-1; D gene: -; clone size: many; CDR3 DNA: TGTGCCAGCAGCAAGGGACGGCGGAACACTGAAGCTTTCTTT; CDR3 protein: CASSKGRRNTEAFF
V gene: TRBV18; J gene: TRBJ2-3; D gene: TRBD2; clone size: many; CDR3 DNA: TGTGCCAGCTCACCACCGTCTAGCGGGTTGACAGATACGCAGTATTTT; CDR3 protein: CASSPPSSGLTDTQYF
V gene: TRBV5-5; J gene: TRBJ1-2; D gene: -; clone size: -; CDR3 DNA: TGTGCCAGCGCCGACGATGTCTCGCGAAAGACCTATGGCTACACCTTC; CDR3 protein: CASADDVSRKTYGYTF
V gene: TRBV20-1; J gene: TRBJ2-3; D gene: TRBD2; clone size: -; CDR3 DNA: TGCAGTGTTAGACCCAGCGGGAGTATCGAAGATACGCAGTATTTT; CDR3 protein: CSVRPSGSIEDTQYF
V gene: TRBV6-5; J gene: TRBJ2-3; D gene: TRBD2; clone size: many; CDR3 DNA: TGTGCCAGCAGCTCCGGGACTAGCGGGGGGTGGGATACGCAGTATTTT; CDR3 protein: CASSSGTSGGWDTQYF
V gene: TRBV19; J gene: TRBJ1-3; D gene: -; clone size: many; CDR3 DNA: TGTGCCACCTCCGTCCTGCGCGGAAACACCATATATTTT; CDR3 protein: CATSVLRGNTIYF
V gene: TRBV19; J gene: TRBJ2-3; D gene: TRBD1; clone size: few; CDR3 DNA: TGTGCCAGTAGGGACAGGGGCACAGATACGCAGTATTTT; CDR3 protein: CASRDRGTDTQYF
V gene: TRBV5-1; J gene: TRBJ2-3; D gene: TRBD2; clone size: many; CDR3 DNA: TGCGCCAGCACCCCACTAGCGGGAGGAGCAGATACGCAGTATTTT; CDR3 protein: CASTPLAGGADTQYF
V gene: TRBV6-5; J gene: TRBJ2-3; D gene: TRBD2; clone size: many; CDR3 DNA: TGTGCCAGCAGCACAGGACTAGCAATCTCCGATACGCAGTATTTT; CDR3 protein: CASSTGLAISDTQYF
V gene: TRBV11-2; J gene: TRBJ1-5; D gene: -; clone size: many; CDR3 DNA: TGTGCCAGCAGCCTAAGGACAGCCAGCAATCAGCCCCAGCATTTT; CDR3 protein: CASSLRTASNQPQHF
V gene: TRBV20-1; J gene: TRBJ2-7; D gene: -; clone size: many; CDR3 DNA: TGCAGTGCCCTTCTAGTCAGCCCGGGCGAGCAGTACTTC; CDR3 protein: CSALLVSPGEQYF
V gene: TRBV15; J gene: TRBJ2-1; D gene: -; clone size: many; CDR3 DNA: TGTGCCACAGGAAGTGAACTTAGAAATGAGCAGTTCTTC; CDR3 protein: CATGSELRNEQFF
V gene: TRBV12-5; J gene: TRBJ1-4; D gene: -; clone size: many; CDR3 DNA: TGTGCTAGTGGTTTGGTAGTCCCCCTGGAGGGTGAAAAACTGTTTTTT; CDR3 protein: CASGLVVPLEGEKLFF
V gene: TRBV20-1; J gene: TRBJ2-3; D gene: TRBD2; clone size: -; CDR3 DNA: TGCAGTGCCGGGACTAACGGCGCAGATACGCAGTATTTT; CDR3 protein: CSAGTNGADTQYF
V gene: TRBV7-8; J gene: TRBJ1-2; D gene: -; clone size: many; CDR3 DNA: TGTGCCAGCAGCTACCTTAAGTTTACCCGAAAGACCTATGGCTACACCTTC; CDR3 protein: CASSYLKFTRKTYGYTF
V gene: TRBV19; J gene: TRBJ2-1; D gene: TRBD2; clone size: -; CDR3 DNA: TGTACCAGTAGTTTTTCCGGGACTAGCGGGAGGTATGAGCAGTTCTTC; CDR3 protein: CTSSFSGTSGRYEQFF
V gene: TRBV20-1; J gene: TRBJ1-3; D gene: -; clone size: -; CDR3 DNA: TGCAGTGCTAGAGAGTTTGGGCGCGGCGTTCTCGGGAACACCATATATTTT; CDR3 protein: CSAREFGRGVLGNTIYF
V gene: TRBV5-1; J gene: TRBJ1-2; D gene: -; clone size: many; CDR3 DNA: TGCGCCAGCGTCAGGTTATCGGTTCGAAAGACCTATGGCTACACCTTC; CDR3 protein: CASVRLSVRKTYGYTF
V gene: TRBV27; J gene: TRBJ1-2; D gene: TRBD1; clone size: many; CDR3 DNA: TGTGCCAGCAGGCGAGGAGACAGGGGTTACTATGGCTACACCTTC; CDR3 protein: CASRRGDRGYYGYTF
V gene: TRBV6-4; J gene: TRBJ1-2; D gene: -; clone size: many; CDR3 DNA: TGTGCCAGCAGTCGGACGAGCTCACACGGAAAGACCTATGGCTACACCTTC; CDR3 protein: CASSRTSSHGKTYGYTF
V gene: TRBV5-6; J gene: TRBJ1-3; D gene: -; clone size: many; CDR3 DNA: TGTGCCAGCAGCCGATCGAACTTATACACCATATATTTT; CDR3 protein: CASSRSNLYTIYF
V gene: TRBV9; J gene: TRBJ1-5; D gene: TRBD1; clone size: many; CDR3 DNA: TGTGCCAGCAGCCTCCAGGGGGCAGGACAGCCCCAGCATTTT; CDR3 protein: CASSLQGAGQPQHF
V gene: TRBV6-2/TRBV6-3; J gene: TRBJ2-7; D gene: TRBD1; clone size: -; CDR3 DNA: TGTGCCAGCAGTTACGGGACAGGGTACTACGAGCAGTACTTC; CDR3 protein: CASSYGTGYYEQYF